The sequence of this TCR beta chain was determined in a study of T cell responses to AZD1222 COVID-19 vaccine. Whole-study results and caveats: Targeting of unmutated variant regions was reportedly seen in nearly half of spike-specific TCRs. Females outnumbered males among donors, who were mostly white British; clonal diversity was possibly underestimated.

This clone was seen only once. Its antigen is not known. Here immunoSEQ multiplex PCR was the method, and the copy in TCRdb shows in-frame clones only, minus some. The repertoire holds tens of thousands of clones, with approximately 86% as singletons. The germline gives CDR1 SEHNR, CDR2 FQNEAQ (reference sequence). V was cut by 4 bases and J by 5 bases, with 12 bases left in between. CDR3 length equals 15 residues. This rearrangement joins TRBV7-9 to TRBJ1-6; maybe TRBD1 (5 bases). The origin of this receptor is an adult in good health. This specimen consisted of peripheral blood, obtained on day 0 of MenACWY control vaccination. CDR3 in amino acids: CASSSSGPHNSPLHF. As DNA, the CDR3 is TGTGCCAGCAGCTCGTCAGGGCCCCATAATTCACCCCTCCACTTT.